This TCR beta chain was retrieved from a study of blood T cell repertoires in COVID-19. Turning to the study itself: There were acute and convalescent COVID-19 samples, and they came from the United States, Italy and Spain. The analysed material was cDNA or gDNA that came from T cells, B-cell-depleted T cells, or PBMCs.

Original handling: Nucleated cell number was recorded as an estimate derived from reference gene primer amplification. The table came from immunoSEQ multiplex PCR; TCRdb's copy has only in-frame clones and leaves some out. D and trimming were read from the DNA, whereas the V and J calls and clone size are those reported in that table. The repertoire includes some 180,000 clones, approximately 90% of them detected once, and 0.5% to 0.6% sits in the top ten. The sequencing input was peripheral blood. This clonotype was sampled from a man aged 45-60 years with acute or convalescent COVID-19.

The CDR3 loop reads CASRAGQADYGYTF. The CDR3, as DNA: TGTGCCAGCAGGGCCGGACAGGCCGACTATGGCTACACCTTC. The rearrangement uses TRBV2 and TRBJ1-2; TRBD1 aligns across 7 bases. The CDR3 is made up of 14 amino acids. V lost 6 bases and J lost 3; bases outside the gene matches: 7. The germline V gene has CDR1 SNHLY and CDR2 FYNNEI.